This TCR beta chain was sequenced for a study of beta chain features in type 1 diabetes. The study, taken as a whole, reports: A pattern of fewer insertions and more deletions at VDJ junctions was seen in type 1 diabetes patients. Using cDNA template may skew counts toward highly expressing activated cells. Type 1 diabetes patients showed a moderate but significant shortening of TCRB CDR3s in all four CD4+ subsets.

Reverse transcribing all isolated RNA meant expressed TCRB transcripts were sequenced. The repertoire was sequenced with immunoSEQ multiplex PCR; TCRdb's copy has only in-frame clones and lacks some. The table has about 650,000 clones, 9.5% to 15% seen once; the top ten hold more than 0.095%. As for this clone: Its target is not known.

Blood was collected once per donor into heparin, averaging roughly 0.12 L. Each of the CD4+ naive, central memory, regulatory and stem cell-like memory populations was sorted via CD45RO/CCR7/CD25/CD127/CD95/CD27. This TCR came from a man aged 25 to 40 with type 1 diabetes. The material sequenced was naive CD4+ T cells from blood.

CDR3 amino acids: CASSPMTGMNTGELFF. CDR3 in DNA: TGCGCCAGCAGCCCAATGACAGGGATGAACACCGGGGAGCTGTTTTTT. V usage is TRBV5-1 and J usage is TRBJ2-2, with 7 bases fitting TRBD1. V was pared by 4 bases and J by 1 base, with 7 bases of the junction left unmatched. The CDR3 is made up of 16 amino acids. From germline, CDR1 is SGHRS and CDR2 YFSETQ.